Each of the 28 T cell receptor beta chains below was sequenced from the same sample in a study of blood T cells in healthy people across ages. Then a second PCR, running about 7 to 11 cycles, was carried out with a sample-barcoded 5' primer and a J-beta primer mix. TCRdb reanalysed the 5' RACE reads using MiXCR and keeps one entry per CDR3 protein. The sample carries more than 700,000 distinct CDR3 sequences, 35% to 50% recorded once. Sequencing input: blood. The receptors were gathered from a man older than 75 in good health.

The CDR3 reads CSVEPGTPDTQYF. The CDR3 region has the DNA TGCAGCGTTGAGCCGGGGACACCAGATACGCAGTATTTT. The chain combines TRBV29-1 with TRBJ2-3; the D gene is possibly TRBD1 (6 bases). The germline V and J ends were trimmed by 3 bases and 4 bases, with 11 bases remaining between them. The CDR3 contains 13 residues. Germline V gene data show CDR1 as SQVTM and CDR2 as ANQGSEA.

The CDR3: CASRSGTSVYTDTQYF. For the CDR3, the DNA is TGTGCCAGCAGATCCGGGACTAGCGTATACACAGATACGCAGTATTTT. The chain combines TRBV2 with TRBJ2-3, with 10 nucleotides matching TRBD2. There are 16 residues in the CDR3. Losses at the gene ends were 6 bases for V and 2 bases for J; bases not matched to a gene: 8. Germline CDR1 and CDR2: SNHLY and FYNNEI.

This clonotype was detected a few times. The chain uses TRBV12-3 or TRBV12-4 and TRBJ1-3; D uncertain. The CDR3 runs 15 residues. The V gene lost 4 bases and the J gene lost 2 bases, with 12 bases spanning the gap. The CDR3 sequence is CASSSPGRTGNTIYF. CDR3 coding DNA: TGTGCCAGCAGTTCACCGGGGAGGACTGGAAACACCATATATTTT.

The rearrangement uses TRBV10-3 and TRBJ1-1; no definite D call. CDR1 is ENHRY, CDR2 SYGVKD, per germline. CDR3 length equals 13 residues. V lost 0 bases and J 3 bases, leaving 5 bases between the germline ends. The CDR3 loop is CAISESPDTEAFF. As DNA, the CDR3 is TGTGCCATCAGTGAGTCACCTGACACTGAAGCTTTCTTT.

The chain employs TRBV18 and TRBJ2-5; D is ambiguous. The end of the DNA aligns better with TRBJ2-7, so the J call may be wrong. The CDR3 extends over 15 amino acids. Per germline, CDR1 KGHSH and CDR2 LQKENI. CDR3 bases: TGTGCCAGCTCACCAAAACGGACGGAGACCTGCGAGCAGTACTTC. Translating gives CASSPKRTETCEQYF.

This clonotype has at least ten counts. The CDR3 DNA reads as TGTGCCAGCAGCTTACGGGAGTTGGCATCCGGAGGGACCCAGTACTTC. Its translation is CASSLRELASGGTQYF. The rearrangement links TRBV7-2 to TRBJ2-5; the D gene is possibly TRBD2 (6 bases). Germline V gene sequence: CDR1 SGHTA, CDR2 FQGNSA. The CDR3 is made up of 16 amino acids. Deletions cut 2 bases from V and 7 bases from J, with 20 bases between.

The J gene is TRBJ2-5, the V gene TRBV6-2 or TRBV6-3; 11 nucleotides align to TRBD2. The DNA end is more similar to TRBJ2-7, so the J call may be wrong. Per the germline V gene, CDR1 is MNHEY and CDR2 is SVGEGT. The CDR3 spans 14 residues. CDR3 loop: CASSLSGRGREQYF. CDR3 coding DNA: TGTGCCAGCAGTCTTAGCGGGAGGGGCCGCGAGCAGTACTTC.

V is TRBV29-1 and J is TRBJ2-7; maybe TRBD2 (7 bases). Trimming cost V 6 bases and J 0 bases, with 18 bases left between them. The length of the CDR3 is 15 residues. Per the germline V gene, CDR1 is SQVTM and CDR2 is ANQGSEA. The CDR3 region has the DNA TGCAGCGTGTGGGGGGGCCGGCGGGGCTCCTACGAGCAGTACTTC. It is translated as CSVWGGRRGSYEQYF.

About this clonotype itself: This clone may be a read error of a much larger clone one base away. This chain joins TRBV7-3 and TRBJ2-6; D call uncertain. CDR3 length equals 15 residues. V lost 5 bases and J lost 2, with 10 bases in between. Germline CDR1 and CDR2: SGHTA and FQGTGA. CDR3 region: CASSPVFAGANVLTF. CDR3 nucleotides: TGTGCCAGCAGCCCGGTTTTCGCTGGGGCCAACGTCCTGACTTTC.

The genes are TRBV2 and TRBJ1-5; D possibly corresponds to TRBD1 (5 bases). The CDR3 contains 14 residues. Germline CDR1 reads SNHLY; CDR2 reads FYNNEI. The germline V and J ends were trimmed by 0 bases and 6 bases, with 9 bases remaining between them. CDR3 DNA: TGTGCCAGCAGTGAAGCTCCAGGGCCTCAGCCCCAGCATTTT. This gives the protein CASSEAPGPQPQHF.

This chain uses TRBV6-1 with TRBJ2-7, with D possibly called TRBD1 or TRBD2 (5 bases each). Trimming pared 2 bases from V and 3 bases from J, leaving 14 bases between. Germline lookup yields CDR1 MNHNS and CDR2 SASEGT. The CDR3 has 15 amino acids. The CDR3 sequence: CASSEKGTGFYEQYF. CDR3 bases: TGTGCCAGCAGTGAAAAGGGGACCGGCTTCTACGAGCAGTACTTC.

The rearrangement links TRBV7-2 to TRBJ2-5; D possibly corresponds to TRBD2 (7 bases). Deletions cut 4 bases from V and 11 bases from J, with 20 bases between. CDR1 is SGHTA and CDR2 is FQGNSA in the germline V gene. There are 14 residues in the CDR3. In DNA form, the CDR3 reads TGTGCCAGCAGCTCCGGCCGGGGGGACAATGAGCAGTACTTC. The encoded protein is CASSSGRGDNEQYF. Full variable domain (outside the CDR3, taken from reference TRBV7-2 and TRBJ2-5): GAGVSQSPSNKVTEKGKDVELRCDPISGHTALYWYRQSLGQGLEFLIYFQGNSAPDKSGLPSDRFSAERTGGSVSTLTIQRTQQEDSAVYLCASSSGRGDNEQYFGPGTRLLVL.

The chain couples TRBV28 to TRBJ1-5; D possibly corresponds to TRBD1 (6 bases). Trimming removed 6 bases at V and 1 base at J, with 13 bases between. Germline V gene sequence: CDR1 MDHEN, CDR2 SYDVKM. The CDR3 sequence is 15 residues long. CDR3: CASSPRGLSNQPQHF. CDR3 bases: TGTGCCAGCAGCCCTAGGGGGTTAAGCAATCAGCCCCAGCATTTT.

DNA of the CDR3: TGTGCCAGCAGAAACTTAGCCAAAAACATTCAGTACTTC. Its protein product is CASRNLAKNIQYF. This chain uses TRBV3-1 with TRBJ2-4, with unresolved D. Germline-derived CDR1 and CDR2 are LGHDT and YNNKEL (reference sequence). Trimming stripped 6 bases from V and 0 bases from J, with 6 bases between. This CDR3 comprises 13 residues.

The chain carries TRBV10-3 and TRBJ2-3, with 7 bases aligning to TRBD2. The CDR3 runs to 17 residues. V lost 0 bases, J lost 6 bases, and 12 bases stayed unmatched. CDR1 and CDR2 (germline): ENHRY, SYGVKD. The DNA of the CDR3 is TGTGCCATCAGTGAGTCTTGGGGGGGGGAAAACACGGATACGCAGTATTTT. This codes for CAISESWGGENTDTQYF.

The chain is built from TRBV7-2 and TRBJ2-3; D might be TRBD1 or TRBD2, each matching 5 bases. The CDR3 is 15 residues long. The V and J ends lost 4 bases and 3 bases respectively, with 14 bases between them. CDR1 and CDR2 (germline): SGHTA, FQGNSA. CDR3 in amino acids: CASSYKSGRTDTQYF. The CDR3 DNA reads TGTGCCAGCAGCTACAAATCGGGACGGACAGATACGCAGTATTTT.

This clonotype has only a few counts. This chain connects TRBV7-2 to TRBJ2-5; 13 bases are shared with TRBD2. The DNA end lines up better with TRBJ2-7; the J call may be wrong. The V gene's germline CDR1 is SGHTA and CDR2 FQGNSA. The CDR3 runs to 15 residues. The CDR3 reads CASRITSGRGDEQYF. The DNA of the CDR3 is TGTGCCAGCAGGATAACTAGCGGGAGGGGGGACGAGCAGTACTTC.

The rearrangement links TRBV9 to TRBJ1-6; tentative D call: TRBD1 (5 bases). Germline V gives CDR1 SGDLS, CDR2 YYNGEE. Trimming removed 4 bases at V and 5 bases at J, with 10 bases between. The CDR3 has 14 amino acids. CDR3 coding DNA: TGTGCCAGCAGCCGTCGGGGGAATAATTCACCCCTCCACTTT. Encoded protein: CASSRRGNNSPLHF.

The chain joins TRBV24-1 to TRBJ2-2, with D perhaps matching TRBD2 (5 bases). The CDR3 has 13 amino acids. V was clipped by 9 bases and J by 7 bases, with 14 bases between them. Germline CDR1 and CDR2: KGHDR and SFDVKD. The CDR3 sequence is CATSSGVSGELFF. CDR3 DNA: TGTGCCACCTCCAGCGGAGTGAGCGGGGAGCTGTTTTTT.

The CDR3 region is CSALGQGETQYF. DNA of the CDR3: TGCAGTGCATTGGGACAAGGAGAGACCCAGTACTTC. The V and J genes are TRBV20-1 and TRBJ2-5, with a tentative D call TRBD1 (6 bases). Deletions cut 6 bases from V and 4 bases from J, with 12 bases between. Germline V gives CDR1 DFQATT, CDR2 SNEGSKA (reference sequence). This CDR3 is built from 12 residues.

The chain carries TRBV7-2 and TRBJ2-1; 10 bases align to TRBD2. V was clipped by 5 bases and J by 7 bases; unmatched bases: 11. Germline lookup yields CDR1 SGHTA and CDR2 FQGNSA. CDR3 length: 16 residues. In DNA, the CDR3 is TGTGCCAGCAGCACTAGCGGGGCAACGATTGAGAATGAGCAGTTCTTC. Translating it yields CASSTSGATIENEQFF.

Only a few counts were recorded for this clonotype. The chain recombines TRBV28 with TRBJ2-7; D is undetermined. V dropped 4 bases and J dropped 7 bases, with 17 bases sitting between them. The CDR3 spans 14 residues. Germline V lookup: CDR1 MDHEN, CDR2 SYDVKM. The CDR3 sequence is CASSSSSDPREQYF. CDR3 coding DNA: TGTGCCAGCAGTTCATCCAGTGACCCGAGGGAGCAGTACTTC.

In DNA, the CDR3 is TGTGCCAGCAGGGCCGGGACTAGCGGCTGGGTACTGACCGGGGAGCTGTTTTTT. Residues: CASRAGTSGWVLTGELFF. The chain links TRBV7-9 to TRBJ2-2; TRBD2 aligns across 11 bases. In germline, CDR1 is SEHNR, CDR2 FQNEAQ (reference sequence). The CDR3 contains 18 residues. Trimming at V came to 6 bases and at J to 5 bases, leaving 14 bases not matched to a gene.

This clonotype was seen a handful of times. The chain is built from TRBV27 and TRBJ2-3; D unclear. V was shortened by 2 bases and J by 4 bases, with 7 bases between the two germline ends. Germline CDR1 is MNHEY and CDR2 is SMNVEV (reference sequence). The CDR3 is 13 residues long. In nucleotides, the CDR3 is TGTGCCAGCAGTTTAGACTTTCCAGATACGCAGTATTTT. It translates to CASSLDFPDTQYF.

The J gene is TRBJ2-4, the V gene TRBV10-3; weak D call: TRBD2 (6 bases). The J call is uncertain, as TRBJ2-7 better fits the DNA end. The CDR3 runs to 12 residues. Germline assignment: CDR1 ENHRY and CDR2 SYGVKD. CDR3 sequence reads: CAISNSGYEQYF. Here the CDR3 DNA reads TGTGCCATCAGCAATAGCGGCTACGAGCAGTACTTC.

The CDR3 sequence is CASSLAGAGTYEQYF. As DNA, the CDR3 is TGTGCCAGCAGCTTGGCCGGGGCAGGGACATACGAGCAGTACTTC. This chain uses TRBV5-5 with TRBJ2-7; weak D call: TRBD1 (6 bases). The V gene lost 0 bases and the J gene lost 4 bases, with 14 bases spanning the gap. The CDR3 spans 15 residues. Germline loops: CDR1 SGHKS, CDR2 YYEKEE (reference sequence). The whole variable domain, remainder taken from reference TRBV5-5 and TRBJ2-7, is DAGVTQSPTHLIKTRGQQVTLRCSPISGHKSVSWYQQVLGQGPQFIFQYYEKEERGRGNFPDRFSARQFPNYSSELNVNALLLGDSALYLCASSLAGAGTYEQYFGPGTRLTVT.

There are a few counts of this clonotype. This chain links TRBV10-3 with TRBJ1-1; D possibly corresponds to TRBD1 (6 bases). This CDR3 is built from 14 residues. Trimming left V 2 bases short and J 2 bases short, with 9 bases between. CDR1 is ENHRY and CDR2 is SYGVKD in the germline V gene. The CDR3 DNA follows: TGTGCCATCAGTGAGAGGGGGTTTAACACTGAAGCTTTCTTT. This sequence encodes CAISERGFNTEAFF.

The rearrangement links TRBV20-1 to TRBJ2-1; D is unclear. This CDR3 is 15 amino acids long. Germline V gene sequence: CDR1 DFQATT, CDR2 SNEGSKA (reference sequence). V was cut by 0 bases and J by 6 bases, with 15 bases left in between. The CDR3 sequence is CSARDLSAVINEQFF. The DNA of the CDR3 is TGCAGTGCTAGAGATTTATCGGCAGTTATCAATGAGCAGTTCTTC.